Below are 3 T cell receptor beta chains sequenced from a single sample in a study of blood T cell repertoires in COVID-19. This table comes from immunoSEQ multiplex PCR, and its TCRdb copy is limited to in-frame clones, with some not included. The profile shows a few hundred thousand clones, around 89% of them singletons. Sequencing input: peripheral blood. The source of these receptors is a man aged 40-50 years with acute or convalescent COVID-19.

This clone was found a few times. This chain links TRBV5-1 with TRBJ1-1; D perhaps matches TRBD1 (6 bases). The CDR3 has 16 residues. V was cut by 2 bases and J by 5 bases, with 19 bases left in between. The germline CDR1 and CDR2 sequences are SGHRS and YFSETQ. Here the CDR3 DNA reads TGCGCCAGCAGCTTTTACTACGACAGGCGCGATACTGAAGCTTTCTTT. This sequence encodes CASSFYYDRRDTEAFF.

This chain uses TRBV27 with TRBJ1-2; D gene ambiguous. The CDR3 covers 13 residues. V shed 0 bases and J shed 0 bases, with 2 bases lying between them. Looked up from germline, CDR1 is MNHEY and CDR2 is SMNVEV (reference sequence). CDR3 amino acids: CASSLSTNYGYTF. The CDR3 DNA reads TGTGCCAGCAGTTTATCCACTAACTATGGCTACACCTTC.

The chain uses TRBV5-4 and TRBJ1-1; unclear D gene. The V gene's germline CDR1 is SGHNT and CDR2 YYREEE (reference sequence). The V and J ends lost 6 bases and 7 bases respectively, with 16 bases between them. This CDR3 is 13 amino acids long. DNA of the CDR3: TGTGCCAGCAAGAGGGTGGGGAAGGGTGAAGCTTTCTTT. It codes for CASKRVGKGEAFF.